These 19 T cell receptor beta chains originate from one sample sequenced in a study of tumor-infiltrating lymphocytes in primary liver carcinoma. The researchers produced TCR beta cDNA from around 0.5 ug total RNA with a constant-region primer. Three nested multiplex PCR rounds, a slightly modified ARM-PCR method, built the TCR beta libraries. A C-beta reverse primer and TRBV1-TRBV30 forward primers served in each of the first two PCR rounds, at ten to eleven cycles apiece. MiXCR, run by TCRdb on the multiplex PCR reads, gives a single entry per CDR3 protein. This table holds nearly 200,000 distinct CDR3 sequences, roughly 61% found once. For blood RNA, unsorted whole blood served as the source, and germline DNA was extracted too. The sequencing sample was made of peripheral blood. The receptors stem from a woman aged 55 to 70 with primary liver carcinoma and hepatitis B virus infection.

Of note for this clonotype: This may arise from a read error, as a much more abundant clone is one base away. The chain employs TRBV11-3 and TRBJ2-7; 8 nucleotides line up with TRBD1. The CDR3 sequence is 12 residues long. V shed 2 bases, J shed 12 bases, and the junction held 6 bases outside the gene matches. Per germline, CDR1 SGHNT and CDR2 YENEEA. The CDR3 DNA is TGTGCCAGCAGCTTATCCAGGGGGCAGCGGTACTTC. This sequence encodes CASSLSRGQRYF.

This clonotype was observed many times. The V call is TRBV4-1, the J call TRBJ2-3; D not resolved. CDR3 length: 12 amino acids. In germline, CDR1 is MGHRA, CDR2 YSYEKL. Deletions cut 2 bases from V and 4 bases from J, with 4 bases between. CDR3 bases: TGCGCCAGCAGCCAAATCGCAGATACGCAGTATTTT. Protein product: CASSQIADTQYF.

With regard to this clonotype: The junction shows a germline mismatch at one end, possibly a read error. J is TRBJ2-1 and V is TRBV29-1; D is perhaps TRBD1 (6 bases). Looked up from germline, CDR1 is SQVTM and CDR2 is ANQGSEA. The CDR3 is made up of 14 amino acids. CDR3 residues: CSVSRSQGKYERFF. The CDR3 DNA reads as TGCAGTGTTTCCCGATCACAGGGAAAATATGAGCGGTTCTTC.

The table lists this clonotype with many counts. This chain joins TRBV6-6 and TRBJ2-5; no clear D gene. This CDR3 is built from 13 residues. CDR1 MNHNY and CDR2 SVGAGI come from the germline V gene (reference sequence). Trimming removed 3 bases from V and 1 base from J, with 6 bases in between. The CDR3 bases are TGTGCCAGCAGTTATACACCCCAAGAGACCCAGTACTTC. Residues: CASSYTPQETQYF.

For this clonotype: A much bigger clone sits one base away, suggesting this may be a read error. CDR3 sequence reads: CASSQETGHYGYTF. CDR3 coding DNA: TGTGCCAGCAGCCAAGAGACAGGTCACTATGGCTACACCTTC. The chain has TRBV4-2 and TRBJ1-2; weak D call: TRBD1 (6 bases). This CDR3 has 14 amino acids. Germline V gene data show CDR1 as LGHNA and CDR2 as YNFKEQ. V lost 0 bases, J lost 3 bases, and 8 bases lay in between.

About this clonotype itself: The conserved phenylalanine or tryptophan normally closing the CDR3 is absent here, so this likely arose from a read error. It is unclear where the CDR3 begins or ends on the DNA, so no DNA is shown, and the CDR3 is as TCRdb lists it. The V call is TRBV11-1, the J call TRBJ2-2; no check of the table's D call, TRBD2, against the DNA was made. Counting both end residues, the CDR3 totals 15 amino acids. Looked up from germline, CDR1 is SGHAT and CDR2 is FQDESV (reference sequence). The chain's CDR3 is CASSLGLAGLGELLS.

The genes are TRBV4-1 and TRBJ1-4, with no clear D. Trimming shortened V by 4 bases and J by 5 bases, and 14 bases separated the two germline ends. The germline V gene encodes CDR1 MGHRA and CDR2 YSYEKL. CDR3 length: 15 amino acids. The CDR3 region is CASSRDFPSNEKLFF. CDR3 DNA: TGCGCCAGCAGCCGAGATTTTCCCTCGAATGAAAAACTGTTTTTT.

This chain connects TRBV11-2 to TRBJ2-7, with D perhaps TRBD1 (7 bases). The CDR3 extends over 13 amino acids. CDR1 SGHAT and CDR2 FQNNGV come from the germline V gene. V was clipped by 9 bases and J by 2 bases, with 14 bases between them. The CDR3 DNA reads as TGTGCCAGTTGGCGGGACAGTCCCTACGAGCAGTACTTC. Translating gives CASWRDSPYEQYF.

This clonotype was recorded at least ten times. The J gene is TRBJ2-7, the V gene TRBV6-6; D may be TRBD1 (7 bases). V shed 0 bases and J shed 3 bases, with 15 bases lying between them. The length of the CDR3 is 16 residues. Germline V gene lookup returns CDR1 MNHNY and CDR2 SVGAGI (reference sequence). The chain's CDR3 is CASSYSARGASYEQYF. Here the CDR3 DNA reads TGTGCCAGCAGTTACTCTGCCAGGGGGGCTAGCTACGAGCAGTACTTC.

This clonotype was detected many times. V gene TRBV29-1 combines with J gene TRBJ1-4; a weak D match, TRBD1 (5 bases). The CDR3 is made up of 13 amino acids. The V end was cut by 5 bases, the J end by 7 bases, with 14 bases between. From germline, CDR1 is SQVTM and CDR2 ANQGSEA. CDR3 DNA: TGCAGCGTTTGGTCAGGGTCTGGTGAAAAACTGTTTTTT. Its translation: CSVWSGSGEKLFF.

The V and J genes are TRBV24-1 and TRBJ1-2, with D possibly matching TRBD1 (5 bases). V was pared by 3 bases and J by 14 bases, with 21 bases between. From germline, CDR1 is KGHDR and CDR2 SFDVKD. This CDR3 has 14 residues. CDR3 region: CATSDPFPKGALTF. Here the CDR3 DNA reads TGTGCCACCAGTGATCCCTTCCCGAAAGGGGCGCTTACCTTC.

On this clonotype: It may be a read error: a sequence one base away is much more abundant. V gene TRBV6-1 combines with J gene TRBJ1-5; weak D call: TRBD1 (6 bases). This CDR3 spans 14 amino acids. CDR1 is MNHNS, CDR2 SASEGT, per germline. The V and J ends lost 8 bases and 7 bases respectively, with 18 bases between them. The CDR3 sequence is CASGPTGRGQPQHF. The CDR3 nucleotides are TGTGCCAGCGGTCCAACAGGGCGGGGGCAGCCCCAGCATTTT.

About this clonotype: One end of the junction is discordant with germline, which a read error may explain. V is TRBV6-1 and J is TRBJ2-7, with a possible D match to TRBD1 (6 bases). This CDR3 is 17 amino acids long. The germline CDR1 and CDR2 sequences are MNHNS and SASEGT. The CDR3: CASSTPPGQGSSYERYF. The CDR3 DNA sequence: TGTGCCAGCAGTACCCCCCCCGGTCAGGGGAGCTCCTACGAGCGGTACTTC.

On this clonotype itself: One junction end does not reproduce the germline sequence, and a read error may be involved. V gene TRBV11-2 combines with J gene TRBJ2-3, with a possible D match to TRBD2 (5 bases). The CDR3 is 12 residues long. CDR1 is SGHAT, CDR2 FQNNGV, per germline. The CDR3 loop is CASSGTSDTQYF. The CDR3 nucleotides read TGCGCCAGCAGCGGTACCTCAGATACGCAGTATTTT.

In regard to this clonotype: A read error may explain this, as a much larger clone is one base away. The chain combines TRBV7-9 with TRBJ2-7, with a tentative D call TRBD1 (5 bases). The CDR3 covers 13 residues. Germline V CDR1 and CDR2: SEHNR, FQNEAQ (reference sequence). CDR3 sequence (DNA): TGTGCCAGCAGCTTAGGGGGCAGCCGCGAGCGGTACTTC. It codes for CASSLGGSRERYF.

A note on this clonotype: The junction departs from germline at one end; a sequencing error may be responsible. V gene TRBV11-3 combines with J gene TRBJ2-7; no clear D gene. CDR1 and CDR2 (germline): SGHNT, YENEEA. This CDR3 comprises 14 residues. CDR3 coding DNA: TGTGCCATCAGCTTATCCGGCGGAATGTACGAACAGTACTTC. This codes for CAISLSGGMYEQYF.

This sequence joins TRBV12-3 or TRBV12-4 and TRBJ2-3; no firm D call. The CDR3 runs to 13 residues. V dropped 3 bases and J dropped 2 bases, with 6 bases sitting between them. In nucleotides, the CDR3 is TGTGCCAGCAGTTTGATTGACACAGATACGCAGTATTTT. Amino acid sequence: CASSLIDTDTQYF.

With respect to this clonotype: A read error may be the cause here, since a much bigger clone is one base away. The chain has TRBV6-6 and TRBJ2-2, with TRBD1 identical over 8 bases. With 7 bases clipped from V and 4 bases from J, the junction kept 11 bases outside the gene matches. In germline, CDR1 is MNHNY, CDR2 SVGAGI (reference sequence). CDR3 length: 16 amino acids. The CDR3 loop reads CASNDRGRLSTGELFF. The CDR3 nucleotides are TGTGCCAGCAATGACAGGGGCCGATTGAGCACCGGGGAGCTGTTTTTT.

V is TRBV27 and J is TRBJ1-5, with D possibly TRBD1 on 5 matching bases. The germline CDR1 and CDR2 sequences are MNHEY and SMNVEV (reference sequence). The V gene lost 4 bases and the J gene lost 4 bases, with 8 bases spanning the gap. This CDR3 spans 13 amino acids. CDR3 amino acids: CASSSGRNQPQHF. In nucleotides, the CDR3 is TGTGCCAGCAGTTCGGGGCGGAATCAGCCCCAGCATTTT.